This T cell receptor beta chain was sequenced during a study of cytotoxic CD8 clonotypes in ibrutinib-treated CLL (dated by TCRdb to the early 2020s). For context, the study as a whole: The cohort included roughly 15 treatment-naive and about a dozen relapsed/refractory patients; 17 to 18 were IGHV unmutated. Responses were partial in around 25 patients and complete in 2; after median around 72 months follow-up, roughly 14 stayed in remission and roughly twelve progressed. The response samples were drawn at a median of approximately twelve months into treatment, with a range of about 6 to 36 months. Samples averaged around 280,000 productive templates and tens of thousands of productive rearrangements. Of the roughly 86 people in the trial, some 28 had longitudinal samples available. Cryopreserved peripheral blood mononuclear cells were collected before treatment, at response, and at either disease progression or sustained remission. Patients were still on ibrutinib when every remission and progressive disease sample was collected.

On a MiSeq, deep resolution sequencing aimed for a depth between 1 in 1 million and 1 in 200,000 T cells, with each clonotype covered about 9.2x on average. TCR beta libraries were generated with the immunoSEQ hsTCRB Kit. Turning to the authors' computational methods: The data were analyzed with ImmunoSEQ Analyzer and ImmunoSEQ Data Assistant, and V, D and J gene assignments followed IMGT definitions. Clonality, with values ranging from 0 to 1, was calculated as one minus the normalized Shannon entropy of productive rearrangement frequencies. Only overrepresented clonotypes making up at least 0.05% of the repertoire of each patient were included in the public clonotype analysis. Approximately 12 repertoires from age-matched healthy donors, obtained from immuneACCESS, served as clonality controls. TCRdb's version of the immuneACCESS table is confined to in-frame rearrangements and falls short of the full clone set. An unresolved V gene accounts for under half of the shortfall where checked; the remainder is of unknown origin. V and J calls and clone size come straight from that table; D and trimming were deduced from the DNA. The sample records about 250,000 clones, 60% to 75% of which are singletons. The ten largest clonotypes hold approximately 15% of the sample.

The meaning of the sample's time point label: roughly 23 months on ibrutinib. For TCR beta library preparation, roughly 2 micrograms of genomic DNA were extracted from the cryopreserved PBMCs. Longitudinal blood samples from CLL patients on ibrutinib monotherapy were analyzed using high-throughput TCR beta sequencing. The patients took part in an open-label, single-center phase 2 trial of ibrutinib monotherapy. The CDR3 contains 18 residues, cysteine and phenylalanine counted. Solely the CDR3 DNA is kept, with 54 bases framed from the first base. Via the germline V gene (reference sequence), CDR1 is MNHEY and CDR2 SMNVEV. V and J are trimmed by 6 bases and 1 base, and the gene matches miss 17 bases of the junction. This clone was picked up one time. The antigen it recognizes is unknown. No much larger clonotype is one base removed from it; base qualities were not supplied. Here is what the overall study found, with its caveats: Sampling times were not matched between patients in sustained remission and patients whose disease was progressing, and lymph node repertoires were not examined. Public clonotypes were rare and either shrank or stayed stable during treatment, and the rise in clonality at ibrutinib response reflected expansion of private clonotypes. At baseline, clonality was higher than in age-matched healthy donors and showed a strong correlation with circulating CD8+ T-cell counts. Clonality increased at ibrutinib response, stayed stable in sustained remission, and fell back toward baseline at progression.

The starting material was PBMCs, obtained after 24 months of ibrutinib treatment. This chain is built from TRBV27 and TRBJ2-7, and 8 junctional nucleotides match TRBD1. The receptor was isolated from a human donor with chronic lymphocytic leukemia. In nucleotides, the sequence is TGTGCCAGCAGCCGGAGGACAGGGAAAGCCCAGGATTCCTACGAGCAGTACTTC. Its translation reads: CASSRRTGKAQDSYEQYF.